This is a list of T cell receptor beta chains from one sample in a study of shared T cell receptors in the human thymus. Libraries were prepared by immunoSEQ multiplex PCR; TCRdb keeps only in-frame clonotypes and omits some of them. The data hold hundreds of thousands of clones, with 75% to 85% observed a single time. The data also belong to a second study, concerning human thymus T cells.

Sequencing was done on a sample of thymocytes. These receptors all stem from a boy in the first two years of life with a congenital heart defect. Both conserved end residues are part of each CDR3. The D gene is left open where the match is weak. The size entry is marked missing in some rows and otherwise reads once, few, many or a size class.

CDR3nt,CDR3aa,d_gene,v_gene,j_gene,abundance
TGCGCCAGCAGTGAAGGGGGCTCCTACGAGCAGTACTTC,CASSEGGSYEQYF,.,TRBV5-1,TRBJ2-7,.
TGTGCCAGCAGTCCGGACAGGGTTTTCGAAAAACTGTTTTTT,CASSPDRVFEKLFF,TRBD1,TRBV28,TRBJ1-4,.
TGTGCCAGCAGCTTGGGGGGCGCCGGCACTGAAGCTTTCTTT,CASSLGGAGTEAFF,.,TRBV5-6,TRBJ1-1,.
TGTGCCAGCAGCTTGGTGGCGGGAGGGCCTGGAACCTACAATGAGCAGTTCTTC,CASSLVAGGPGTYNEQFF,TRBD2,TRBV5-6,TRBJ2-1,.
TGTGCCAGCAGCTTAGTCGGGGGTTCCTACGAGCAGTACTTC,CASSLVGGSYEQYF,.,TRBV11-2,TRBJ2-7,.
TGTGCCAGCAGTTTATCATTTAGCGCACCAGGGGACACCGGGGAGCTGTTTTTT,CASSLSFSAPGDTGELFF,.,TRBV27,TRBJ2-2,.
TGTGCCAGTAGTCCCCCCGCGGCCCATGTGGGCTATGGCTACACCTTC,CASSPPAAHVGYGYTF,.,TRBV19,TRBJ1-2,once
TGTGCCAGCACGTTAGGAAGAGGGTCACCCCTCCACTTT,CASTLGRGSPLHF,.,TRBV6-1,TRBJ1-6,.
TGTGCCAGCAGACTCCCTCGGGGGACCCAGTACTTC,CASRLPRGTQYF,.,TRBV5-4,TRBJ2-5,.
TGTGCCAGCAGCCAAGAAGAAAAGGAAACTAGCGGGCCCCTAGATACGCAGTATTTT,CASSQEEKETSGPLDTQYF,TRBD2,TRBV4-2,TRBJ2-3,.
TGTGCCAGCAGCCAAAGCGGGAACCCCCACGAGCAGTACTTC,CASSQSGNPHEQYF,TRBD2,TRBV11-2,TRBJ2-7,.
TGTGCCTGGAACCCCCGGGACAGGGGGGCCTACGAGCAGTACTTC,CAWNPRDRGAYEQYF,TRBD1,TRBV30,TRBJ2-7,.
TGTGCCAGCAGCCCGGGACAGGGTGGAAACACCATATATTTT,CASSPGQGGNTIYF,TRBD1,TRBV5-4,TRBJ1-3,.
TGTGCCAGCAGTTTATCAACAGGGAGTCCGAATACGCAGTATTTT,CASSLSTGSPNTQYF,.,TRBV28,TRBJ2-3,.
TGCGCCAGCAGCCATACTCGGCGGAACGAGCAGTACTTC,CASSHTRRNEQYF,.,TRBV4-1,TRBJ2-7,few
TGTGCCAGCAGCTTGGGACTAGCTCACGGGGAGCTGTTTTTT,CASSLGLAHGELFF,TRBD2,TRBV5-4,TRBJ2-2,.
TGTGCCAGCAGAGCGACAGGGCCCCGGGAGACCCAGTACTTC,CASRATGPRETQYF,TRBD1,TRBV7-2,TRBJ2-5,.
TGTGCCAGCTCTTCCGGGGCTAGCGGGACCTCCTACAATGAGCAGTTCTTC,CASSSGASGTSYNEQFF,TRBD2,TRBV9,TRBJ2-1,.
TGTGCCAGCAGCCAAGAAGCTAGCGGGCCTTCCTACAATGAGCAGTTCTTC,CASSQEASGPSYNEQFF,TRBD2,TRBV14,TRBJ2-1,.
TGTGCCAGCAGCTGGGGACTAGCGGGAGTCGAGGAGACCCAGTACTTC,CASSWGLAGVEETQYF,TRBD2,TRBV11-3,TRBJ2-5,.
TGCGCCAGCAGCCTCGGGGTAGCGGCTTACTCCTACAATGAGCAGTTCTTC,CASSLGVAAYSYNEQFF,.,TRBV5-1,TRBJ2-1,.
TGTGCCAGCAGCCACGAACAGATCTCTGGGGCCAACGTCCTGACTTTC,CASSHEQISGANVLTF,.,TRBV13,TRBJ2-6,.
TGTGCCAGCAGTGAACTCCCGGGACTAGCGGGAAATGGAGGTTTCTTC,CASSELPGLAGNGGFF,TRBD2,TRBV6-1,TRBJ2-1,.
TGTGCCAGCAGCTCTCCAGGGAGGGCTGAAGCTTTCTTT,CASSSPGRAEAFF,.,TRBV7-2,TRBJ1-1,.
TGTGCCAGCAGTGAAGTACGGGGCGGACAGGGCCATGAAAAACTGTTTTTT,CASSEVRGGQGHEKLFF,TRBD1,TRBV2,TRBJ1-4,.
TGTGCCAGCAGTTCACAGGGGGCGCGTTACTATGGCTACACCTTC,CASSSQGARYYGYTF,TRBD1,TRBV27,TRBJ1-2,.
TGCAGCGTTTTAACAGGGGTGAACACTGAAGCTTTCTTT,CSVLTGVNTEAFF,TRBD1,TRBV29-1,TRBJ1-1,.
TGTGCCAGTGAAGAAGGAGATTCCCACAATGAGCAGTTCTTC,CASEEGDSHNEQFF,.,TRBV19,TRBJ2-1,.
TGTGCCAGCAGTCCGGCGGGCAGTGATGAAAAACTGTTTTTT,CASSPAGSDEKLFF,.,TRBV6-6,TRBJ1-4,.
TGTGCCAGTAGCCAGACAGGCCCCTGGGCTGAAGCTTTCTTT,CASSQTGPWAEAFF,.,TRBV19,TRBJ1-1,.
TGTGCCAGCAGCCCGAGCGGGAGGGTGGGGAAGTTCTTC,CASSPSGRVGKFF,TRBD2,TRBV11-3,TRBJ2-1,.